These T cell receptor beta chains were read from a single sample in a study of PD-1 blockade in classical Hodgkin lymphoma. Here immunoSEQ multiplex PCR was the method, and the copy in TCRdb shows in-frame clones only, minus some. Here the sample spans about 22,000 clones, 70% to 80% being singletons. This sample comprised peripheral blood mononuclear cells (PBMCs), obtained at baseline. These receptors were collected from a human donor with classical Hodgkin lymphoma. CDR3s include the opening cysteine and the closing phenylalanine or tryptophan. D genes are given only for firm matches. The listing skips clone size in some rows; elsewhere it reads once, few, many or a size class.

-,TRBV19,TRBJ1-2,-,CASSGADRIYGYTF,TGTGCCAGTAGTGGAGCCGACAGGATCTATGGCTACACCTTC
TRBD2,TRBV27,TRBJ2-3,few,CASSFEPGLGTDTQYF,TGTGCCAGCAGTTTCGAGCCGGGACTAGGCACAGATACGCAGTATTTT
TRBD2,TRBV27,TRBJ2-7,medium-sized,CASSRMTPGLAGSYEQYF,TGTGCCAGCAGCCGTATGACCCCCGGACTAGCGGGCAGCTACGAGCAGTACTTC
-,TRBV7-9,TRBJ2-4,-,CASSLEALWGTKNIQYF,TGTGCCAGCAGCTTAGAAGCCCTATGGGGGACCAAAAACATTCAGTACTTC
TRBD1,TRBV5-3,TRBJ1-1,-,CASSRGTGQNTEAFF,TGTGCCAGCAGCCGGGGGACAGGACAAAACACTGAAGCTTTCTTT
-,TRBV19,TRBJ1-5,-,CASSAGTANQPQHF,TGTGCCAGTAGTGCCGGGACCGCGAATCAGCCCCAGCATTTT
TRBD2,TRBV30,TRBJ2-7,-,CAWSVGLAGSEQYF,TGTGCCTGGAGTGTGGGACTAGCGGGAAGCGAGCAGTACTTC
-,TRBV7-3,TRBJ1-6,-,CASSLGGRVYSPLHF,TGTGCCAGCAGCTTAGGAGGCAGGGTGTACTCACCCCTCCACTTT
-,TRBV7-3,TRBJ2-7,-,CASSFKRPSYEQYF,TGTGCCAGCAGCTTCAAAAGACCCTCCTACGAGCAGTACTTC
-,TRBV5-6,TRBJ1-6,-,CASSPPASNNSPLHF,TGTGCCAGCAGCCCCCCAGCTTCAAATAATTCACCCCTCCACTTT
-,TRBV19,TRBJ1-2,-,CASSITQTHNYGYTF,TGTGCCAGTAGTATAACCCAGACACATAACTATGGCTACACCTTC
-,TRBV5-1,TRBJ2-5,-,CASSLAIGETQYF,TGCGCCAGCAGCTTGGCCATCGGGGAGACCCAGTACTTC
-,TRBV27,TRBJ2-7,-,CATRGPTYEQYF,TGTGCCACGAGAGGGCCAACCTACGAGCAGTACTTC
TRBD2,TRBV5-1,TRBJ2-1,-,CASSPDPGGPYNEQFF,TGCGCCAGCAGCCCTGATCCGGGAGGGCCCTACAATGAGCAGTTCTTC
-,TRBV4-1,TRBJ2-7,-,CASSQSTNSYEQYF,TGCGCCAGCAGCCAAAGCACCAACTCCTACGAGCAGTACTTC
TRBD1,TRBV12-5,TRBJ2-5,-,CASGHTEGAGETQYF,TGTGCTAGTGGCCATACTGAGGGGGCAGGGGAGACCCAGTACTTC
TRBD1,TRBV10-1,TRBJ2-7,few,CASSEKGQGAGEQYF,TGCGCCAGCAGTGAGAAGGGACAGGGGGCGGGTGAGCAGTACTTC
-,TRBV11-2,TRBJ2-7,once,CASSSLIIRQMSSYEQYF,TGTGCCAGCAGCTCGCTTATTATCCGGCAGATGAGCTCCTACGAGCAGTACTTC
-,TRBV7-2,TRBJ1-2,-,CASSLGLGAPSGYTF,TGTGCCAGCAGCTTAGGATTAGGGGCCCCTAGCGGCTACACCTTC
-,TRBV30,TRBJ1-5,once,CAWSLGRGNQPQHF,TGTGCCTGGAGTCTCGGCAGGGGCAATCAGCCCCAGCATTTT
-,TRBV28,TRBJ2-7,-,CASSPYGYEQYF,TGTGCCAGCAGTCCTTACGGCTACGAGCAGTACTTC
-,TRBV30,TRBJ1-1,-,CAWSVSGFAEAFF,TGTGCCTGGAGTGTCTCAGGGTTCGCTGAAGCTTTCTTT
-,TRBV4-1,TRBJ1-5,-,CASSQDPAGRIQPQHF,TGCGCCAGCAGCCAAGACCCGGCGGGGCGCATTCAGCCCCAGCATTTT
-,TRBV11-3,TRBJ1-4,once,CASSLDRADEKLFF,TGTGCCAGCAGCTTAGACAGGGCAGATGAAAAACTGTTTTTT
-,TRBV9,TRBJ2-2,-,CASSVEMGAGELFF,TGTGCCAGCAGCGTAGAGATGGGGGCCGGGGAGCTGTTTTTT
-,TRBV18,TRBJ2-5,-,CASSPIQETQYF,TGTGCCAGCTCACCAATCCAAGAGACCCAGTACTTC
-,TRBV20-1,TRBJ1-5,-,CSARGQPQHF,TGCAGTGCTAGGGGGCAGCCCCAGCATTTT
-,TRBV19,TRBJ2-2,few,CASGQLALNTGELFF,TGTGCCAGTGGACAATTGGCTCTCAACACCGGGGAGCTGTTTTTT
-,TRBV11-3,TRBJ1-2,-,CASSLTLGDYGYTF,TGTGCCAGCAGCTTAACTCTGGGGGACTATGGCTACACCTTC
TRBD1,TRBV7-2,TRBJ1-2,-,CASSTDRGNYGYTF,TGTGCCAGCAGTACGGACAGGGGTAACTATGGCTACACCTTC
TRBD1,TRBV29-1,TRBJ2-1,-,CSATGRTGDGVRFF,TGCAGCGCCACGGGACGGACAGGTGACGGGGTACGGTTCTTC
-,TRBV10-3,TRBJ2-6,few,CAITPGGEANVLTF,TGTGCCATCACCCCGGGCGGGGAGGCCAACGTCCTGACTTTC
-,TRBV30,TRBJ2-7,-,CAWSVQSPYEQYF,TGTGCCTGGAGTGTGCAGTCCCCCTACGAGCAGTACTTC
-,TRBV5-1,TRBJ2-5,-,CASSSYQETQYF,TGCGCCAGCAGCTCTTACCAAGAGACCCAGTACTTC
-,TRBV27,TRBJ2-7,-,CASSLSGGGEQYF,TGTGCCAGCAGTTTATCGGGGGGCGGCGAGCAGTACTTC
-,TRBV6-1,TRBJ2-5,-,CASSEMWGASETQYF,TGTGCCAGCAGTGAGATGTGGGGGGCCAGCGAGACCCAGTACTTC
-,TRBV10-3,TRBJ2-2,-,CAIATGNTGELFF,TGTGCCATCGCGACAGGGAACACCGGGGAGCTGTTTTTT
-,TRBV29-1,TRBJ1-1,-,CSVEGTVHRTSEAFF,TGCAGCGTTGAAGGCACTGTCCACCGAACCTCTGAAGCTTTCTTT
TRBD1,TRBV5-6,TRBJ2-7,-,CASSKRTGYEQYF,TGTGCCAGCAGCAAAAGGACAGGGTACGAGCAGTACTTC
TRBD1,TRBV29-1,TRBJ1-2,-,CSVSFGTDYHGYTF,TGCAGCGTGTCGTTCGGGACAGATTATCATGGCTACACCTTC
-,TRBV7-2,TRBJ2-7,few,CASSYNREQYF,TGTGCCAGCAGCTATAATCGCGAGCAGTACTTC
-,TRBV28,TRBJ1-2,-,CASSLQGLYGYTF,TGTGCCAGCAGTCTCCAGGGGTTATATGGCTACACCTTC
-,TRBV20-1,TRBJ2-1,-,CSGTDNEQFF,TGCAGTGGGACTGACAATGAGCAGTTCTTC
TRBD2,TRBV11-3,TRBJ2-7,-,CASSYSGSAYEQYF,TGTGCCAGCAGCTACAGCGGGAGTGCCTACGAGCAGTACTTC
TRBD1,TRBV15,TRBJ2-2,-,CATSRRTGIATGELFF,TGTGCCACCAGCAGACGGACAGGGATAGCGACCGGGGAGCTGTTTTTT